These T cell receptor beta chains were read from a single sample in a study of T cells in localized non-small cell lung cancer. Profiling relied on immunoSEQ multiplex PCR, and the TCRdb table lists in-frame clones only, not all of them. The sample includes about 2,400 clones, roughly 35% of them seen just once. The source material was normal lung tissue next to the tumor, sampled before any cancer treatment. These TCRs come from a man aged 40 to 70 with stage II lung adenocarcinoma. Both conserved end residues are part of each CDR3. D genes are given only for firm matches. Only part of the rows carry a size: once, few, many, or a class if the clone is expanded.

cdr3_nt cdr3_aa j_call cdr3_length d_call clone_size v_call
TGTGCCAGCAGCCCCACGGCAGGGATGAACACTGAAGCTTTCTTT CASSPTAGMNTEAFF TRBJ1-1 15 - hyperexpanded TRBV11-3
TGTGCCAGCAGCCAGGGACGGTCAAATCAGCCCCAGCATTTT CASSQGRSNQPQHF TRBJ1-5 14 - medium-sized TRBV11-3
TGTGCCTGGAGTGAAGACAATGAGCAGTTCTTC CAWSEDNEQFF TRBJ2-1 11 - - TRBV30
TGTGCCAGCAGCCACACTAGCGGGGGATCTGAGACCCAGTACTTC CASSHTSGGSETQYF TRBJ2-5 15 TRBD2 medium-sized TRBV11-3
TGTGCCAGTAGTAAGGCCCTTCTGGACGAGCAGTACTTC CASSKALLDEQYF TRBJ2-7 13 - - TRBV19
TGTGCCTGGAGTGCCTACGACAGCCTCTATAATTCACCCCTCCACTTT CAWSAYDSLYNSPLHF TRBJ1-6 16 - few TRBV30
TGTGCCAGCAGCGTAGGACTAACCGGGGAGCTGTTTTTT CASSVGLTGELFF TRBJ2-2 13 - few TRBV9
TGTGCCAGCAGCCCCAGCCACGAGGTATATGGCTACACCTTC CASSPSHEVYGYTF TRBJ1-2 14 - few TRBV11-3
TGTGCCAGCAGTCTACTAGCGGGAGTAAGAGAGCAGTTCTTC CASSLLAGVREQFF TRBJ2-1 14 TRBD2 - TRBV28
TGTGCCAGCACCGCGGTGGTTAGCTCCTACAATGAGCAGTTCTTC CASTAVVSSYNEQFF TRBJ2-1 15 - - TRBV28
TGTGCCAGCAGCCCAGAGGGAGGGCGATCCTACGAGCAGTACTTC CASSPEGGRSYEQYF TRBJ2-7 15 TRBD2 few TRBV11-3
TGTGCCAGCAGCCCTCCATACGTGGGCGGCTACACCTTC CASSPPYVGGYTF TRBJ1-2 13 - few TRBV9
TGTGCCAGCAACAGAGGGCATTCCTACGAGCAGTACTTC CASNRGHSYEQYF TRBJ2-7 13 - - TRBV28
TGTGCCAGCAGCAACCCGGGACAGGAAAATGAGCAGTTCTTC CASSNPGQENEQFF TRBJ2-1 14 TRBD1 - TRBV11-3
TGTGCCAGCAGCACCCTGAACTCTGGGGCCAACGTCCTGACTTTC CASSTLNSGANVLTF TRBJ2-6 15 - - TRBV9
TGTGCCTGGATGTCGGGGGGCTACAATGAGCAGTTCTTC CAWMSGGYNEQFF TRBJ2-1 13 TRBD2 - TRBV30
TGTGCCAGTAGTATTGAGGAGACCCAGTACTTC CASSIEETQYF TRBJ2-5 11 - - TRBV19
TGTGCCAGCAGCGAGAGGCCTCCGGGACTAGCGGGCACAGATACGCAGTATTTT CASSERPPGLAGTDTQYF TRBJ2-3 18 TRBD2 few TRBV9
TGCAGCGTTCGGACTAGCGGGAAACTCACAGATACGCAGTATTTT CSVRTSGKLTDTQYF TRBJ2-3 15 TRBD2 once TRBV29-1
TGCGCCAGCAGGTCTGGGACGAACACCGGGGAGCTGTTTTTT CASRSGTNTGELFF TRBJ2-2 14 - - TRBV5-1
TGTGCCAGCAGGGCAGGGGGGCGGAACACTGAAGCTTTCTTT CASRAGGRNTEAFF TRBJ1-1 14 TRBD1 - TRBV28
TGTGCCAGCTCACCCGGGACAGGGAGCACAGATACGCAGTATTTT CASSPGTGSTDTQYF TRBJ2-3 15 TRBD1 few TRBV18
TGTGCCAGCAGTTGGGCCGGGACAGGGAACACCGGGGAGCTGTTTTTT CASSWAGTGNTGELFF TRBJ2-2 16 TRBD1 medium-sized TRBV6-8
TGTGCCTGGACGACGGGATTCGACAATGAGCAGTTCTTC CAWTTGFDNEQFF TRBJ2-1 13 - - TRBV30
TGTGCCAGCAGTTTATTTGCGGGACAGGTCCCTCGCCAGCATTTT CASSLFAGQVPRQHF TRBJ1-5 15 TRBD1 - TRBV28
TGTGCCAGCAGTTACGGCGGCAGGGCGTCGGAGCAGTACTTC CASSYGGRASEQYF TRBJ2-7 14 - - TRBV6-8
TGTGCCAGCTCACTACAAAGCCCCAGGGGCGAGGGAGGCTACACCTTC CASSLQSPRGEGGYTF TRBJ1-2 16 - - TRBV18
TGTGCCAGCAGCTTCACAGGGGGCAGAGGTTATGGCTACACCTTC CASSFTGGRGYGYTF TRBJ1-2 15 TRBD1 few TRBV9
TGTGCCAGCAGTGAGCAGCGGGGCCAACTAGCGACCCAGTACTTC CASSEQRGQLATQYF TRBJ2-5 15 TRBD2 - TRBV28
TGTGCCAGCAGTTACGGGTGGGGCGAGACCCAGTACTTC CASSYGWGETQYF TRBJ2-5 13 - - TRBV6-8
TGTGCCAGCAAGCTAACAGGGGTCATCAATGAAAAACTGTTTTTT CASKLTGVINEKLFF TRBJ1-4 15 TRBD1 - TRBV6-8
TGTGCCAGCAGCGCATTTTACAATGAGCAGTTCTTC CASSAFYNEQFF TRBJ2-1 12 - - TRBV9
TGTGCCAGCAGCCAAGATCTGACAAGCCAAGAGACCCAGTACTTC CASSQDLTSQETQYF TRBJ2-5 15 - - TRBV14
TGTGCCAGCAGTCCGATGTGGACTGAAGCTTTCTTT CASSPMWTEAFF TRBJ1-1 12 - medium-sized TRBV6-8
TGTGCCTGGAGTGTACAGATAGATCAGCCCCAGCATTTT CAWSVQIDQPQHF TRBJ1-5 13 - - TRBV30
TGTGCCACCAGCGGCCAGGCGGGGACAGACCCAGATACGCAGTATTTT CATSGQAGTDPDTQYF TRBJ2-3 16 - - TRBV15
TGTGCCAGCTCACCACGGACAGGGGGCGGGGCGGAGCAGTTCTTC CASSPRTGGGAEQFF TRBJ2-1 15 TRBD1 - TRBV18
TGTGCCAGCAGTTTATGGTTACGGGGGGTTTCCTATGGCTACACCTTC CASSLWLRGVSYGYTF TRBJ1-2 16 - - TRBV28
TGTGCCAGCAGCGTAGGGACAGGCCCGAACTACGAGCAGTACTTC CASSVGTGPNYEQYF TRBJ2-7 15 TRBD1 few TRBV9
TGTGCCAGCAGCTTAGAAGCCAGCGGACCTGGAAACACCATATATTTT CASSLEASGPGNTIYF TRBJ1-3 16 - - TRBV11-3
TGTGCCAGCAGCCTAACGCAGGGGCGGACTGAAGCTTTCTTT CASSLTQGRTEAFF TRBJ1-1 14 - medium-sized TRBV11-3
TGTGCCAGCAGTCCTAGGACAGGGAAGATTAACTATGGCTACACCTTC CASSPRTGKINYGYTF TRBJ1-2 16 TRBD1 - TRBV28
TGTGCCAGCGCTCTGGTTGGGACAGGGGAGGTGGAGTACTTC CASALVGTGEVEYF TRBJ2-7 14 TRBD1 once TRBV28
TGTGCCACCAGCTCCTTGTCACAGGTAAACTCCTACGAGCAGTACTTC CATSSLSQVNSYEQYF TRBJ2-7 16 - - TRBV15
TGTGCCAGCAGTGCTACTAGCCGACCTAGCACAGATACGCAGTATTTT CASSATSRPSTDTQYF TRBJ2-3 16 - - TRBV25-1
TGTGCCAGCAGCAGCTACCCCGGGACTAGCGGGAGGGGTGAGCAGTTCTTC CASSSYPGTSGRGEQFF TRBJ2-1 17 TRBD2 - TRBV11-3
TGTGCCACCAGCAGAGATCAGACCTGGGACACTGAAGCTTTCTTT CATSRDQTWDTEAFF TRBJ1-1 15 - - TRBV15
TGTGCCTGGACCCTTTTCACAGGGGGCGCGGGCTACACCTTC CAWTLFTGGAGYTF TRBJ1-2 14 TRBD1 - TRBV30
TGTGCCAGCAGCAAATTACAGGGGAACACTGAAGCTTTCTTT CASSKLQGNTEAFF TRBJ1-1 14 - - TRBV14
TGTGCCAGCAGTTCGTCCCAGGTACATGGCTACACCTTC CASSSSQVHGYTF TRBJ1-2 13 - - TRBV28
TGTGCCAGCAGCTTGGTTGTGGGGACCGGGGAGCTGTTTTTT CASSLVVGTGELFF TRBJ2-2 14 - medium-sized TRBV11-3
TGTGCCTGGAGAGCCGGCTGGGCTGGTTTTAACATTCAGTACTTC CAWRAGWAGFNIQYF TRBJ2-4 15 - few TRBV30
TGCGCCAGCAGGTCAGCGGGGGCCACAGATACGCAGTATTTT CASRSAGATDTQYF TRBJ2-3 14 TRBD2 few TRBV4-1
TGTGCCAGCAGCTTATCCAGGGGGACCTACAATGAGCAGTTCTTC CASSLSRGTYNEQFF TRBJ2-1 15 TRBD1 few TRBV11-3
TGTGCCAGCAGCCGGACAGGAATGCAAGAGACCCAGTACTTC CASSRTGMQETQYF TRBJ2-5 14 TRBD1 - TRBV11-3